This TCR beta chain stems from a study of T cell responses to AZD1222 COVID-19 vaccine. Whole-study results and caveats: Recipients of two AZD1222 doses showed rising Spike-specific TCR breadth and depth. Nearly half of the spike-specific TCRs reportedly recognize variant regions that carry no mutations.

As regards this clone: The antigen is unknown.

The data were produced by immunoSEQ multiplex PCR, yet TCRdb's version contains in-frame clones alone and is incomplete. This table holds almost 70,000 clones, approximately 82% found once. Germline V gene sequence: CDR1 SEHNR, CDR2 FQNEAQ (reference sequence). Trimming cost V 1 base and J 7 bases, with 11 bases left between them. The CDR3 length is 14 residues. The chain recombines TRBV7-9 with TRBJ2-1; D gene ambiguous. This receptor was identified in an adult who received the AZD1222 COVID-19 vaccine. This specimen was peripheral blood, taken 28 days after the second AZD1222 dose. The DNA of the CDR3 is TGTGCCAGCAGCTTAGATTTTGGGGTTAATGAGCAGTTCTTC. Protein: CASSLDFGVNEQFF.